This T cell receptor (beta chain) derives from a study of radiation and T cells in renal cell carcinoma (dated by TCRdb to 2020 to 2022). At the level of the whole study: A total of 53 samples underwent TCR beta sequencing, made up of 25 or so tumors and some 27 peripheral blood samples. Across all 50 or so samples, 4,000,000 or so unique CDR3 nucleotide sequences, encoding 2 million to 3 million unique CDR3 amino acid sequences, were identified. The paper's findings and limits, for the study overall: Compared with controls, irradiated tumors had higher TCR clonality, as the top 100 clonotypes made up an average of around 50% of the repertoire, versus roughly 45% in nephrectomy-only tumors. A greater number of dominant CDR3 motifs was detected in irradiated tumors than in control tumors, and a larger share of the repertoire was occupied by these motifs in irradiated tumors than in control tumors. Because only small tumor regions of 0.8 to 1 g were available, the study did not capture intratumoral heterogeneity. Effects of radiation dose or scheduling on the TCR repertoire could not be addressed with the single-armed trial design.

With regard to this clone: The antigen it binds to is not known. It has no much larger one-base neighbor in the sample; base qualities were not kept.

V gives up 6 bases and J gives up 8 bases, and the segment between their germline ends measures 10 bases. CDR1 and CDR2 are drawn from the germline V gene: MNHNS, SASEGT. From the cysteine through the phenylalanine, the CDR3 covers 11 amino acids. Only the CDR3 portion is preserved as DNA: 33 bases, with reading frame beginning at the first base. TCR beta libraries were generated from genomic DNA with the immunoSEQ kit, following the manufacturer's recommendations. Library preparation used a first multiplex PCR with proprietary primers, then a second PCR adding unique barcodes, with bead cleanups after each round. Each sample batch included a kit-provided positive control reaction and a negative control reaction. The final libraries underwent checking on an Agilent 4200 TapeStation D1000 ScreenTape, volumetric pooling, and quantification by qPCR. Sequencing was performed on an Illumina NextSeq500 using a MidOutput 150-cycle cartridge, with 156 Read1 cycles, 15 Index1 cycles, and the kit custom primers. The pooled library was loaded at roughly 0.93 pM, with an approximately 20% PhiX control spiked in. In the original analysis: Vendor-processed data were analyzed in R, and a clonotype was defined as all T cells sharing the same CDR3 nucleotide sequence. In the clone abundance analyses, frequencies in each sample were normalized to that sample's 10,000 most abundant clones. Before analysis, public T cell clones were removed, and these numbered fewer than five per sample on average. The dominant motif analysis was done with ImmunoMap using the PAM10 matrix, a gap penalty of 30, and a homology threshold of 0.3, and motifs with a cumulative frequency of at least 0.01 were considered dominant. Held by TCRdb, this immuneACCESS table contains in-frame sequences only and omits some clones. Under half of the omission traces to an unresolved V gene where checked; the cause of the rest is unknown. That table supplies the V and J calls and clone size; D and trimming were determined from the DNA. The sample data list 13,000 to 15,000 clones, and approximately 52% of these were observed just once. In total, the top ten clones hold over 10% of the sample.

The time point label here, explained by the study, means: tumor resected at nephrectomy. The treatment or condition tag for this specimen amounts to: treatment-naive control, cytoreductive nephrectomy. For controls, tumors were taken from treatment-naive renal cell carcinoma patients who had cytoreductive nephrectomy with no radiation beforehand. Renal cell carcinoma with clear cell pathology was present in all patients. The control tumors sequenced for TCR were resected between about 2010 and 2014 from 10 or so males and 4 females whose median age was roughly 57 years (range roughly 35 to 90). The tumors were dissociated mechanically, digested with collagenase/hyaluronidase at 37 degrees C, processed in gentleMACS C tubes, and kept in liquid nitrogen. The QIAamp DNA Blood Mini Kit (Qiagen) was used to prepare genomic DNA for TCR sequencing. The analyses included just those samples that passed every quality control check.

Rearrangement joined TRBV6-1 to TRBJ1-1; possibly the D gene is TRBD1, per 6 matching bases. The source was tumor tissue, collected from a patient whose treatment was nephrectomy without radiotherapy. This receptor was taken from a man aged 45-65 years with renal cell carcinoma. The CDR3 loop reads CASSFDREAFF. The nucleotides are TGTGCCAGCAGCTTCGACAGGGAAGCTTTCTTT.